A single sample gave rise to the 20 T cell receptor beta chains below, sequenced in a study of blood T cell repertoires in COVID-19. Measured with immunoSEQ multiplex PCR; TCRdb has only the in-frame clones, and not every one. Here the sample spans about 70,000 clones, more than 60% being singletons. The sequenced material came from peripheral blood. Source of these receptors: a human donor in a cohort sampled during active COVID-19.

This clone was seen a handful of times. The chain uses TRBV4-3 and TRBJ1-4; TRBD1 might be the D (6 bases). The V and J ends lost 1 base and 7 bases respectively, with 13 bases between them. The CDR3 is 15 amino acids. Looked up from germline, CDR1 is LGHNA and CDR2 is YSLEER. The CDR3 loop is CASSQARGSGEKLFF. The CDR3 DNA sequence: TGCGCCAGCAGCCAAGCCAGGGGCAGTGGTGAAAAACTGTTTTTT.

This chain connects TRBV4-1 to TRBJ2-7; 11 bases agree with TRBD1. The CDR3 spans 15 residues. Unmatched junction bases numbered 3, after V lost 1 base and J lost 4 bases. Germline V gene lookup returns CDR1 MGHRA and CDR2 YSYEKL. The CDR3, as DNA: TGCGCCAGCAGCCAAGTGGACAGGGGGCTATACGAGCAGTACTTC. It specifies CASSQVDRGLYEQYF.

The chain uses TRBV11-3 and TRBJ2-7; 11 nucleotides line up with TRBD2. The CDR3 runs 15 residues. Germline CDR1 reads SGHNT; CDR2 reads YENEEA. V shed 4 bases, J shed 6 bases, and the junction held 8 bases outside the gene matches. The CDR3 DNA reads TGTGCCAGCAGCTATAGCGGGGGGGCAAGTGGCGAGCAGTACTTC. Translating gives CASSYSGGASGEQYF.

This clone has only a few counts. This chain joins TRBV4-3 and TRBJ2-1; D is undetermined. CDR1 and CDR2 (germline): LGHNA, YSLEER. Trimming cost V 2 bases and J 2 bases, with 13 bases left between them. This CDR3 region has 16 residues. CDR3 bases: TGCGCCAGCAGCCAAAACTCCGTTGCCCCCTACAATGAGCAGTTCTTC. This encodes CASSQNSVAPYNEQFF.

The genes are TRBV5-1 and TRBJ2-7; TRBD1 aligns across 10 bases. This CDR3 has 14 residues. Germline CDR1 SGHRS, CDR2 YFSETQ. J was trimmed by 3 bases and V by 2 bases; bases with no gene match: 2. CDR3 coding DNA: TGCGCCAGCAGCTTAGACAGGGGGCTCTACGAGCAGTACTTC. Protein sequence: CASSLDRGLYEQYF.

The genes are TRBV18 and TRBJ2-5; 9 bases line up with TRBD1. V shed 6 bases, J shed 4 bases, and the junction held 3 bases outside the gene matches. The CDR3 extends over 13 amino acids. The germline gives CDR1 KGHSH, CDR2 LQKENI. CDR3 in amino acids: CASSDRGAETQYF. Here the CDR3 DNA reads TGTGCCAGCTCGGACAGGGGAGCAGAGACCCAGTACTTC. The variable domain in full, completed from reference TRBV18 and TRBJ2-5, reads NAGVMQNPRHLVRRRGQEARLRCSPMKGHSHVYWYRQLPEEGLKFMVYLQKENIIDESGMPKERFSAEFPKEGPSILRIQQVVRGDSAAYFCASSDRGAETQYFGPGTRLLVL.

This chain connects TRBV4-2 to TRBJ1-2, with 11 bases fitting TRBD1. The CDR3 totals 15 residues. V trimming: 4 bases; J trimming: 4 bases; junction bases outside the gene matches: 5. The germline V gene has CDR1 LGHNA and CDR2 YNFKEQ. CDR3 bases: TGTGCCAGCAGCCCTCGGGACAGGGGGATCTATGGCTACACCTTC. Encoded protein: CASSPRDRGIYGYTF.

V and J are TRBV5-6 and TRBJ2-7; 7 bases agree with TRBD1. Germline assignment: CDR1 SGHDT and CDR2 YYEEEE. CDR3 length: 16 residues. With 1 base clipped from V and 3 bases from J, the junction kept 10 bases outside the gene matches. CDR3 residues: CASSLLGQRLFYEQYF. Here the CDR3 DNA reads TGTGCCAGCAGCTTGCTGGGACAGCGACTTTTCTACGAGCAGTACTTC.

V gene TRBV7-2 combines with J gene TRBJ2-7; a weak D match, TRBD2 (5 bases). V was cut by 5 bases and J by 4 bases, with 12 bases left in between. The germline CDR1 and CDR2 sequences are SGHTA and FQGNSA. CDR3 size: 13 residues. The CDR3 reads CASSPRRGYEQYF. Here the CDR3 DNA reads TGTGCCAGCAGCCCCCGACGGGGATACGAGCAGTACTTC. The entire variable domain, with the rest obtained from reference TRBV7-2 and TRBJ2-7, is as follows: GAGVSQSPSNKVTEKGKDVELRCDPISGHTALYWYRQSLGQGLEFLIYFQGNSAPDKSGLPSDRFSAERTGGSVSTLTIQRTQQEDSAVYLCASSPRRGYEQYFGPGTRLTVT.

This rearrangement joins TRBV3-1 (or the pseudogene TRBV3-2) to TRBJ2-5; TRBD2 agrees at 13 bases. Germline CDR1 and CDR2: LGHDT and YNNKEL (reference sequence). The CDR3 has 18 residues. The V and J ends lost 5 bases and 0 bases, in that order; junction bases with no gene match: 9. This chain's CDR3 is CASSERLAGGPHQETQYF. The CDR3 nucleotides are TGTGCCAGCAGCGAAAGACTAGCGGGGGGCCCACACCAAGAGACCCAGTACTTC.

V usage is TRBV11-3 and J usage is TRBJ2-5; the D gene is possibly TRBD2 (5 bases). Per the germline V gene, CDR1 is SGHNT and CDR2 is YENEEA. The V end was cut by 5 bases, the J end by 1 base, with 8 bases between. CDR3 length: 13 amino acids. CDR3 amino acids: CASSGESQETQYF. The CDR3 region has the DNA TGTGCCAGCAGCGGGGAGAGCCAAGAGACCCAGTACTTC.

The chain links TRBV27 to TRBJ1-2, with 7 positions matching TRBD1. The V segment lost 5 bases and the J segment 3 bases; nucleotides outside the gene matches: 3. The CDR3 contains 13 residues. Germline CDR1 is MNHEY and CDR2 is SMNVEV (reference sequence). This CDR3 is CASSITGDYGYTF. DNA for the CDR3: TGTGCCAGCAGTATTACAGGGGACTATGGCTACACCTTC.

The chain recombines TRBV30 with TRBJ2-7, with 12 bases identical to TRBD2. CDR3 length equals 15 residues. CDR1 is GTSNPN, CDR2 SVGIG, per germline (reference sequence). The trim removed 6 bases at V and 3 bases at J, leaving 9 bases unmatched. The CDR3 DNA sequence: TGTGCCTGCCTTGAGGGACTAGCGGGCCTCTACGAGCAGTACTTC. It specifies CACLEGLAGLYEQYF. Drawing the rest from reference TRBV30 and TRBJ2-7, the complete variable domain is SQTIHQWPATLVQPVGSPLSLECTVEGTSNPNLYWYRQAAGRGLQLLFYSVGIGQISSEVPQNLSASRPQDRQFILSSKKLLLSDSGFYLCACLEGLAGLYEQYFGPGTRLTVT.

The chain joins TRBV6-6 to TRBJ2-1, with D maybe TRBD2 (5 bases). Trimming took off 0 bases at V and 8 bases at J, with 11 bases between the two ends. Germline V gene lookup returns CDR1 MNHNY and CDR2 SVGAGI (reference sequence). This CDR3 region has 14 residues. CDR3 bases: TGTGCCAGCAGTTACTCGAAAGGGCGGGATGAGCAGTTCTTC. The encoded protein is CASSYSKGRDEQFF.

The chain couples TRBV5-1 to TRBJ1-3; TRBD1 matches at 11 bases. The CDR3 consists of 15 residues. The ends lost 7 bases at V and 2 bases at J; junction bases unmatched: 5. CDR1 and CDR2 from the germline V gene are SGHRS and YFSETQ. CDR3 region: CASSGQGAPGNTIYF. The CDR3 nucleotides read TGCGCCAGCTCAGGACAGGGGGCACCTGGAAACACCATATATTTT. The full variable domain, in which reference TRBV5-1 and TRBJ1-3 provide the parts outside the CDR3, is KAGVTQTPRYLIKTRGQQVTLSCSPISGHRSVSWYQQTPGQGLQFLFEYFSETQRNKGNFPGRFSGRQFSNSRSEMNVSTLELGDSALYLCASSGQGAPGNTIYFGEGSWLTVV.

This clone has only a few counts. The chain recombines TRBV5-1 with TRBJ2-5; TRBD2 agrees at 11 bases. Germline lookup yields CDR1 SGHRS and CDR2 YFSETQ. The CDR3 is 16 residues long. The J segment lost 5 bases and the V segment lost 1 base, leaving 7 bases of the junction unmatched. The CDR3 DNA is TGCGCCAGCAGCTTGAGGGCTAGCGGGGGGATCGAGACCCAGTACTTC. Its protein is CASSLRASGGIETQYF.

With regard to this clone: The same CDR3 can be traced to other DNA sequences in this sample. The chain links TRBV11-2 to TRBJ2-7; D gene uncertain. V lost 3 bases and J 4 bases, leaving 7 bases between the germline ends. This CDR3 has 12 amino acids. The germline V gene has CDR1 SGHAT and CDR2 FQNNGV. The CDR3 DNA follows: TGTGCCAGCAGCTTTTCCCTTTACGAGCAGTACTTC. Residues: CASSFSLYEQYF.

The chain is built from TRBV5-6 and TRBJ1-2; D is unclear. Germline V gene sequence: CDR1 SGHDT, CDR2 YYEEEE. The CDR3 length is 18 residues. V lost 7 bases and J lost 1, with 26 bases in between. The CDR3 DNA reads as TGTGCCAGCGCTCCGTTCGCCGGGAGCCTCTTTGGTAACTATGGCTACACCTTC. Protein: CASAPFAGSLFGNYGYTF.

CDR3 loop: CASARSANTGELFF. The CDR3 region has the DNA TGTGCCAGTGCACGCAGCGCGAACACCGGGGAGCTGTTTTTT. V is TRBV9 and J is TRBJ2-2; D remains ambiguous. Trimming removed 8 bases at V and 0 bases at J, with 11 bases between. Germline V CDR1 and CDR2: SGDLS, YYNGEE. The CDR3 has 14 residues. The whole variable domain, filled in from reference TRBV9 and TRBJ2-2, reads DSGVTQTPKHLITATGQRVTLRCSPRSGDLSVYWYQQSLDQGLQFLIQYYNGEERAKGNILERFSAQQFPDLHSELNLSSLELGDSALYFCASARSANTGELFFGEGSRLTVL.

Only one count was recorded for this clone. The V and J genes are TRBV3-1 (or the pseudogene TRBV3-2) and TRBJ2-4, with a tentative D call TRBD1 (6 bases). V lost 2 bases and J lost 3, with 11 bases in between. The CDR3 is 15 residues long. The germline CDR1 and CDR2 sequences are LGHDT and YNNKEL (reference sequence). The CDR3 region is CASSQPYRDKNIQYF. The DNA for the CDR3 is TGTGCCAGCAGCCAACCCTACAGGGACAAAAACATTCAGTACTTC.